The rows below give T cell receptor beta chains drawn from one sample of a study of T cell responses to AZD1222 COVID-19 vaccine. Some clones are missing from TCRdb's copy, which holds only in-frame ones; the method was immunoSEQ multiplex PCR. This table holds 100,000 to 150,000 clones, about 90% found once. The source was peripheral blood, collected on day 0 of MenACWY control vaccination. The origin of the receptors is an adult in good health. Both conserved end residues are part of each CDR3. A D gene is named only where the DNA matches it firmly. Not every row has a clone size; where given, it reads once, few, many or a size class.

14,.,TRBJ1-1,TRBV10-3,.,CAISEGGGNTEAFF,TGTGCCATCAGTGAAGGAGGGGGGAACACTGAAGCTTTCTTT
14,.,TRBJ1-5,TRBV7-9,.,CASSLDPGNQPQHF,TGTGCCAGCAGCTTAGATCCTGGCAATCAGCCCCAGCATTTT
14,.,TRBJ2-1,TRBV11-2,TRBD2,CASSLAGLVQEQFF,TGTGCCAGCAGCCTAGCGGGACTAGTTCAGGAGCAGTTCTTC
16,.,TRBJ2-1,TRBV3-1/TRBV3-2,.,CASSQDAGRSYNEQFF,TGTGCCAGCAGCCAAGATGCGGGGCGGTCCTACAATGAGCAGTTCTTC
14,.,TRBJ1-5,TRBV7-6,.,CASSSGTRNQPQHF,TGTGCCAGCAGCTCCGGGACCCGAAATCAGCCCCAGCATTTT
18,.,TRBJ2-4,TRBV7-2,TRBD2,CASSVRGLAGGSENIQYF,TGTGCCAGCAGCGTCAGGGGACTAGCGGGAGGGTCGGAAAACATTCAGTACTTC
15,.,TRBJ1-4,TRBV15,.,CATSREVGTNEKLFF,TGTGCCACCAGCAGAGAAGTGGGGACTAATGAAAAACTGTTTTTT
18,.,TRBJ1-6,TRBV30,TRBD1,CAWSPRGQGLSYNSPLHF,TGTGCCTGGAGTCCGCGTGGACAGGGCCTCTCCTATAATTCACCCCTCCACTTT
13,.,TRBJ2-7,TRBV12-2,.,CASRGDRSYEQYF,TGTGCAAGTCGCGGGGACAGGTCCTACGAGCAGTACTTC
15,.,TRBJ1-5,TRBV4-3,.,CASSQGPGVDQPQHF,TGCGCCAGCAGCCAAGGCCCGGGCGTGGATCAGCCCCAGCATTTT
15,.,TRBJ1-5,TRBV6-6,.,CASSYVFKGNQPQHF,TGTGCCAGCAGTTACGTTTTCAAGGGCAATCAGCCCCAGCATTTT
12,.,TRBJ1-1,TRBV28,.,CASSLQGAEAFF,TGTGCCAGCAGTTTACAAGGGGCTGAAGCTTTCTTT
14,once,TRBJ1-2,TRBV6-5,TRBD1,CASSFTGGERGYTF,TGTGCCAGCAGTTTCACAGGGGGCGAACGAGGCTACACCTTC
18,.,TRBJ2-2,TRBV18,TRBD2,CASSPPKLAGGNTGELFF,TGTGCCAGCTCACCACCGAAACTAGCGGGGGGTAACACCGGGGAGCTGTTTTTT
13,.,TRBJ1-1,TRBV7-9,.,CASSPLQRVEAFF,TGTGCCAGCAGCCCCCTTCAAAGGGTTGAAGCTTTCTTT
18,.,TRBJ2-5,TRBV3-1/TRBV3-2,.,CASSHQRGAGGRLETQYF,TGTGCCAGCAGCCACCAACGGGGGGCAGGGGGTCGGCTAGAGACCCAGTACTTC
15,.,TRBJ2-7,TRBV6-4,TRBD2,CASRAGLAGCYEQYF,TGTGCCAGCAGAGCCGGACTAGCGGGATGCTACGAGCAGTACTTC
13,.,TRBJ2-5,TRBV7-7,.,CASSWTAQETQYF,TGTGCCAGCAGCTGGACAGCTCAAGAGACCCAGTACTTC
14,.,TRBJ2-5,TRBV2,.,CASSFIQGGETQYF,TGTGCCAGCAGTTTTATACAGGGAGGAGAGACCCAGTACTTC
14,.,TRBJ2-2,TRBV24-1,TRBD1,CATSWTGNTGELFF,TGTGCCACCAGTTGGACAGGCAACACCGGGGAGCTGTTTTTT
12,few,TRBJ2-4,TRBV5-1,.,CASSDDQNIQYF,TGCGCCAGCAGCGATGACCAAAACATTCAGTACTTC
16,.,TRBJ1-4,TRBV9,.,CASSETGFPTNEKLFF,TGTGCCAGCAGCGAAACAGGCTTCCCAACTAATGAAAAACTGTTTTTT